This T cell receptor (beta chain) comes out of a study of blood T cell repertoires in COVID-19. Study details: From T cells, B-cell-depleted T cells, or PBMCs came the material, which was cDNA or gDNA.

Cohort allocation depended upon clinical history that participants reported. Within 2 weeks of study entry, exposed participants had contacted a PCR-confirmed or clinician-diagnosed COVID-19 case. The germline gives CDR1 MDHEN, CDR2 SYDVKM. The CDR3 is 14 amino acids. Trimming removed 2 bases at V and 6 bases at J, with 11 bases between. Original data processing: Nucleated cell number was recorded as an estimate derived from reference gene primer amplification. TCRdb's table, derived via immunoSEQ multiplex PCR, lists solely in-frame clones and lacks some. V, J and clone size derive from that table, while D and trimming were established from the DNA sequence. This table holds about 150,000 clones, 75% to 90% found once.

The chain combines TRBV28 with TRBJ1-5; no reliable D call. The sequence came from a man between 65 and 85 years old who had been exposed to COVID-19. Input material: PBMCs or T cells enriched from blood (not recorded which). Here the CDR3 reads CASSLRVGSQPQHF. DNA for the CDR3: TGTGCCAGCAGTTTAAGGGTAGGGAGTCAGCCCCAGCATTTT.